This TCR beta chain was sequenced during a study of T cells in Graves' hyperthyroidism and ophthalmopathy. The CDR3 is 13 residues long. V shed 4 bases and J shed 5 bases, with 11 bases lying between them. Germline loops: CDR1 MDHEN, CDR2 SYDVKM. This clonotype was observed at least ten times. The antigen is unknown. Amplification targeted TCR beta CDR3 regions from RNA transcripts. The HTBI primer set served for first-round RT-PCR of the TCR CDR3. TCRdb fed the multiplex PCR reads into MiXCR, producing one record per CDR3 protein. The table records roughly 560,000 distinct CDR3 sequences, around 15% of them present only once. Active moderate-to-severe ophthalmopathy, Clinical Activity Score at least 3, NOSPECS at least 4, under 3 months' duration. In making diagnoses, clinical symptoms, serum thyroxine and TRAb, thyroid ultrasound and orbital computed tomography were all used. Overall study findings and caveats: From stable hyperthyroidism, ophthalmopathy was separated by a 13 V-J model. With a median lead of about 6.9 months before onset, the model predicted ophthalmopathy.

This chain links TRBV28 with TRBJ2-5; D ambiguous. Sequenced material: blood. The receptor's source is a woman between 40 and 50 years old with Graves' ophthalmopathy. CDR3 DNA: TGTGCCAGCAGTTCCCAAACGCGGGAGACCCAGTACTTC. This sequence encodes CASSSQTRETQYF.